This record concerns one TCR beta chain sequence. Its antigen specificity is not known. The record has no base qualities; no much larger clone is one base away. This specimen belongs to a study of shared clonotypes between healthy human individuals (dated by TCRdb to 2018 to 2020). As for the study more broadly: Two women and a few men aged 18 to 49 years were included in the cohort. Libraries were prepared and TCR repertoires were sequenced by different laboratories using diverse techniques, in order to increase sequencing depth and limit assay-specific biases. Leukapheresis yielded between about 0.94 and 9 billion PBMCs per donor. To estimate repertoire size and how much clonotype sharing occurs between individuals, the study deeply sequenced the blood TCR repertoires of roughly 5 healthy adults. Per donor, three plates each were used for CD4 naive and CD4 memory, two for CD8 naive, and one for CD8 memory.

Using the deep immunoSEQ assay, TCR CDR3 regions were amplified from genomic DNA by multiplex PCR. Extracted genomic DNA from each cell subset was spread evenly across all wells of several immunoSEQ 96-well plates, with each plate serving as a replicate. For sorted subsets, approximately 190 ng genomic DNA, equal to some 28,000 T cell genomes, was loaded into each replicate PCR. Purified libraries were quantified with a Qubit 3.0 fluorometer, sized on a Bioanalyzer 2100, and re-quantified with the KAPA Library Quantification kit. Every immunoSEQ 96-well plate was sequenced on a dedicated single-read 150-cycle Illumina NextSeq 550 flow cell. The study's own analysis went as follows. The immunoSEQ output contained only junctional sequences without quality scores, so filtering could not match that applied to full-length reads. To assign V/J genes and CDR3, sequences were annotated using PyIR, a Python wrapper for IgBLAST v1.9, with IMGT germline references. Reads were removed for weak V/J assignments (E-value above 1e-6), missing CDR3, stop codons, out-of-frame junctions, or ambiguous translated residues. V3J clonotypes were defined as sequences sharing an identical inferred V gene, J gene, and CDR3 amino acid sequence. Percentage overlap between repertoires was computed as shared unique clonotypes divided by the size of the smaller repertoire. Richness of each repertoire was evaluated using RTK rarefaction, the Chao1 estimator, and Recon v2.1 estimates of unobserved clonotypes. For all TCRbeta clonotypes obtained by the gDNA method from a handful of donors, generation probabilities were computed with OLGA. In its TCRdb copy, this immuneACCESS table keeps in-frame sequences only and misses some clones. Where compared with another copy, unresolved V genes explain less than half of these, and the others have no known cause. V and J calls plus clone size are reproduced from that table; the DNA served to infer D and trimming. Recorded for this sample are 2 million to 2.5 million clones; around 95% of them occurred a single time. Of the sample, around 0.13% is held by the ten largest clones.

Inclusive of the bounding cysteine and phenylalanine, the CDR3 is 14 residues long. Just CDR3 DNA is preserved here, 42 bases in frame from base 1. As encoded in the germline V gene (reference sequence), CDR1 is GTSNPN while CDR2 is SVGIG. Cut back by 5 bases and 0 bases, the V and J ends lie 11 bases apart. General findings and caveats noted by the study authors: Across a few donors, roughly 5.1% of naive CD4, roughly 3.4% of naive CD8, 2.3% of memory CD4, and 0.4% of memory CD8 clonotypes were shared. Only blood was sampled, and tissue TCR repertoires likely differ from those in blood. Pairwise subsampling led to the expectation that sequencing depth would affect the degree of clonotype sharing among donors. The small number of donors limited the genetic and exposure-history diversity represented. Naive subsets generally had larger estimated clonotype richness than memory subsets. Higher generation probabilities were observed for clonotypes shared by all four sorted-subset donors than for non-shared clonotypes. Even with the large sequencing depth, rarefaction of the sorted-subset datasets indicated that sequencing was incomplete.

Healthy HIV-negative adults with no recently reported acute infections or vaccinations were included as donors. Every donor was a Caucasian adult residing in Nashville, Tennessee, USA. CD4+ T cells were enriched by magnetic negative selection, after which naive cells were positively selected on CD45RA and the negative fraction was taken as the memory subset. Blood was obtained by leukapheresis, after which PBMCs were separated by Ficoll-Histopaque density gradient centrifugation and cryopreserved in liquid nitrogen vapor phase. Analytical flow cytometry was used to check the purity and quantity of every magnetically sorted T cell population. Genomic DNA was isolated from each sorted fraction and quantified by UV absorbance on a Nanodrop 2000c.

The receptor chain draws on TRBV30 and TRBJ2-1, and the D gene may be TRBD2, 6 bases matching. The sequenced sample was naive CD4+ T cells sorted from blood. The intended sense of this specimen's cell subset or site label: CD45RA+ positively selected. The origin of this receptor is a man between 18 and 29 years old in good health. The DNA sequence follows: TGTGCCTGGGGTCGGGACTTCTCCTACAATGAGCAGTTCTTC. The resulting protein is CAWGRDFSYNEQFF.